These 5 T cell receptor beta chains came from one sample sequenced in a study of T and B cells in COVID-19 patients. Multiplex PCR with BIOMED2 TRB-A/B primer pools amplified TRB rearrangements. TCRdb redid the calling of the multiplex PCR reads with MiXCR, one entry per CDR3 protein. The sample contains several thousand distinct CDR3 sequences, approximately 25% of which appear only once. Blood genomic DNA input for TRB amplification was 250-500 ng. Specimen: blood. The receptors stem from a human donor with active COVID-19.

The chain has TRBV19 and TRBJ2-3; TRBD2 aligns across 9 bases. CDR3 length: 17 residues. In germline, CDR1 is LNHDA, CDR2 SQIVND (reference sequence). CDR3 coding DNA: TGTGTTAGTAGTATCATGACTAGCGGATCTAGCACAGATACGCAGTATTTT. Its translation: CVSSIMTSGSSTDTQYF.

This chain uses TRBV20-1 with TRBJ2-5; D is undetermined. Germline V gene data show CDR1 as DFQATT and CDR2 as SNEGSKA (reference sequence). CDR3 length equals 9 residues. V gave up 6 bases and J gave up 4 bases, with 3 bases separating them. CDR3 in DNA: TGCAGTGCCACAGAGACCCAGTACTTC. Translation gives CSATETQYF.

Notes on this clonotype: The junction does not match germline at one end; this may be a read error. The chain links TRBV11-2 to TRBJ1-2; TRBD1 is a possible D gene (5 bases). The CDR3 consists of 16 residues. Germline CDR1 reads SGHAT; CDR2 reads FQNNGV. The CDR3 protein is CASSLDWGLANYGYTF. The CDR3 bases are TGTGCCAGCAGCCTAGACTGGGGGTTAGCTAACTATGGCTACACCTTC.

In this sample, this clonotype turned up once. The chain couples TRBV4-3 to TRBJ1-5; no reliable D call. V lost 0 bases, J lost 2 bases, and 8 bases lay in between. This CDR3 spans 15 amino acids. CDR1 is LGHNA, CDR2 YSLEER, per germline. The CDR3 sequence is CASSQDLGGNQPQHF. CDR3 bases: TGCGCCAGCAGCCAAGATTTAGGTGGCAATCAGCCCCAGCATTTT.

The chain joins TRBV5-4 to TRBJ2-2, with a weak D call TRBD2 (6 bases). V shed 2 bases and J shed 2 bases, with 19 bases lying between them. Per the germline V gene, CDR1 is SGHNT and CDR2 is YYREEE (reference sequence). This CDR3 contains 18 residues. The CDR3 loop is CASSFGGWGGANTGELFF. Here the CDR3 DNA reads TGTGCCAGCAGCTTTGGGGGGTGGGGCGGGGCAAACACCGGGGAGCTGTTTTTT.